Here is one T cell receptor beta chain with its context. The target antigen is unknown. A read error is likely, as this CDR3 ends without the conserved phenylalanine or tryptophan. Naive CD4+ T cells were purified with Tregs depleted by CD25. Semi-nested PCR with Nested Universal Primer A followed constant-region reverse priming of full-length variable regions. MiXCR, applied by TCRdb to the 5' RACE reads, yields one record per CDR3 protein. The sample has roughly 38,000 distinct CDR3 sequences, approximately 17% seen once. There are 16 residues in the CDR3. CDR1 and CDR2 (germline): MNHEY, SVGEGT. Trimming cost V 2 bases and J 6 bases; bases outside gene matches: 7. Overall study results and limits: Tumor-infiltrating Treg TCR alpha and beta sequences overlapped most with tumor naive CD4+ T cells, then blood naive. Larger-cohort validation covered only one TCR beta V-J rearrangement.

The rearrangement uses TRBV6-2 or TRBV6-3 and TRBJ1-1, with TRBD1 identical over 12 bases. The TCR sequence derives from a female donor with breast cancer. Material: naive CD4+ T cells sorted from a lymph node. Subset given: naive CD4+ T cells, CD4+CD45RA+CD25-. The CDR3 region has the DNA TGTGCCAGCAGTTACGTGTTGGGACAGGGGGCCTCTGAAGCTTTCTCT. Translating it yields CASSYVLGQGASEAFS.